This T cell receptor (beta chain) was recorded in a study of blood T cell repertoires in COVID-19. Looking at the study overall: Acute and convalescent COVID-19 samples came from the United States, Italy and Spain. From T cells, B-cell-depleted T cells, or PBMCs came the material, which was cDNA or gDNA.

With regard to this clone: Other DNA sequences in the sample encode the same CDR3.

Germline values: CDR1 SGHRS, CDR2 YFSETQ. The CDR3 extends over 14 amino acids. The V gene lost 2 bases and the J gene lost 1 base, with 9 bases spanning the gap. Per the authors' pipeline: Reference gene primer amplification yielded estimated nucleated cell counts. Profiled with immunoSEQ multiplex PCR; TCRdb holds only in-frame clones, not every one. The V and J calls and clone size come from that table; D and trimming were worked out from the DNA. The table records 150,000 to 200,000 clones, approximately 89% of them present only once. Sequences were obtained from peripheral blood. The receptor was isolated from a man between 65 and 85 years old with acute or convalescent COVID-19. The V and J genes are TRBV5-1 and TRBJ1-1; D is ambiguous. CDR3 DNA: TGCGCCAGCAGCTTCGATGGAGGGAACACTGAAGCTTTCTTT. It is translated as CASSFDGGNTEAFF.